The 26 T cell receptor beta chains given below trace back to one sample, sequenced in a study of T cell changes during pregnancy in multiple sclerosis. Here immunoSEQ multiplex PCR was the method, and the copy in TCRdb shows in-frame clones only, minus some. This sample carries tens of thousands of clones, 80% to 95% of them seen once, and the ten largest clones take under 1.5%. The source was peripheral blood, collected in the third trimester of pregnancy. The receptors were sampled from a female donor in good health, enrolled as a control in a pregnancy study.

This sequence joins TRBV4-2 and TRBJ2-1; 10 bases fit TRBD2. Germline V gene data show CDR1 as LGHNA and CDR2 as YNFKEQ. V was pared by 8 bases and J by 7 bases, with 11 bases of the junction left unmatched. This CDR3 has 15 amino acids. The chain's CDR3 is CASSVTGLALNEQFF. DNA of the CDR3: TGTGCCAGCTCCGTTACGGGACTAGCGCTAAATGAGCAGTTCTTC.

The genes are TRBV6-1 and TRBJ2-2; TRBD1 matches at 8 bases. V was pared by 7 bases and J by 4 bases, with 8 bases of the junction left unmatched. CDR1 MNHNS and CDR2 SASEGT come from the germline V gene. The CDR3 spans 15 residues. Written as DNA, the CDR3 is TGTGCCAGCAAGTTACAGGGGGGTGGCACCGGGGAGCTGTTTTTT. This translates into CASKLQGGGTGELFF.

This clone appeared once. The V call is TRBV5-1, the J call TRBJ2-3; TRBD1 might be the D (5 bases). The germline CDR1 and CDR2 sequences are SGHRS and YFSETQ. V was cut by 2 bases and J by 4 bases, with 11 bases left in between. The length of the CDR3 is 14 residues. CDR3 sequence reads: CASSLTGAPDTQYF. The CDR3 DNA follows: TGCGCCAGCAGCTTAACAGGAGCCCCAGATACGCAGTATTTT.

This chain joins TRBV2 and TRBJ1-5; possibly TRBD1 for D (6 bases). Per germline, CDR1 SNHLY and CDR2 FYNNEI. The CDR3 has 15 amino acids. Deletions cut 5 bases from V and 2 bases from J, with 13 bases between. In DNA, the CDR3 is TGTGCCAGCAGTCAACAGGGTATTGGCAATCAGCCCCAGCATTTT. Amino acid sequence: CASSQQGIGNQPQHF.

The V gene is TRBV4-1, the J gene TRBJ2-1; 9 bases align to TRBD2. V was pared by 4 bases and J by 6 bases, with 7 bases of the junction left unmatched. The CDR3 has 15 amino acids. Germline-derived CDR1 and CDR2 are MGHRA and YSYEKL. CDR3 sequence (DNA): TGCGCCAGCAGCCCATCCGCGGGAGGGCCCAATGAGCAGTTCTTC. Translated, it gives CASSPSAGGPNEQFF.

On this clone itself: This specimen includes other DNA sequences encoding the same CDR3. As DNA, the CDR3 is TGCGCCAGCAGCCAGCCGGGACAGGGATTCTACGAGCAGTACTTC. This translates into CASSQPGQGFYEQYF. V is TRBV4-1 and J is TRBJ2-7; the match to TRBD1 covers 9 bases. From germline, CDR1 is MGHRA and CDR2 YSYEKL. The CDR3 runs 15 residues. V was clipped by 3 bases and J by 3 bases; unmatched bases: 6.

The chain combines TRBV28 with TRBJ1-2; possible D gene TRBD1, 6 bases. The CDR3 spans 14 residues. V lost 5 bases to trimming and J lost 7 bases, with 17 bases between them. Germline lookup yields CDR1 MDHEN and CDR2 SYDVKM. As DNA, the CDR3 is TGTGCCAGCAGTGGAGGACAGCGCCTCCCTGGCTACACCTTC. It is translated as CASSGGQRLPGYTF.

The CDR3 DNA reads as TGTGCCAGCGAAGGTAGGAGGGGAGGAACTGAAGCTTTCTTT. This sequence encodes CASEGRRGGTEAFF. This chain joins TRBV7-9 and TRBJ1-1; D perhaps matches TRBD1 (5 bases). The length of the CDR3 is 14 residues. Germline V gene lookup returns CDR1 SEHNR and CDR2 FQNEAQ (reference sequence). The V gene lost 8 bases and the J gene lost 5 bases, with 18 bases spanning the gap.

This clone was seen a handful of times. The chain is built from TRBV7-2 and TRBJ2-7; the D gene is possibly TRBD2 (6 bases). Per germline, CDR1 SGHTA and CDR2 FQGNSA. The CDR3 is 16 amino acids. V lost 3 bases to trimming and J lost 1 base, with 16 bases between them. CDR3 DNA sequence: TGTGCCAGCAGCTTCGGGGGACTTTGGAGATCCTACGAGCAGTACTTC. Encoded protein: CASSFGGLWRSYEQYF.

V and J are TRBV7-2 and TRBJ1-2, with 7 bases aligning to TRBD1. The CDR3 covers 15 residues. CDR1 SGHTA and CDR2 FQGNSA come from the germline V gene. V shed 4 bases, J shed 5 bases, and the junction held 10 bases outside the gene matches. DNA for the CDR3: TGTGCCAGCAGCTCACGGACAGGCCCCGGGTATGGCTACACCTTC. Protein sequence: CASSSRTGPGYGYTF. The full variable domain, completed using reference TRBV7-2 and TRBJ1-2, is GAGVSQSPSNKVTEKGKDVELRCDPISGHTALYWYRQSLGQGLEFLIYFQGNSAPDKSGLPSDRFSAERTGGSVSTLTIQRTQQEDSAVYLCASSSRTGPGYGYTFGSGTRLTVV.

The chain has TRBV7-2 and TRBJ2-1; weak D call: TRBD2 (5 bases). This CDR3 spans 17 amino acids. The V gene lost 2 bases and the J gene lost 5 bases, with 19 bases spanning the gap. Germline loops: CDR1 SGHTA, CDR2 FQGNSA. The CDR3 reads CASSLYLGGSPHNEQFF. CDR3 DNA sequence: TGTGCCAGCAGCTTATACCTAGGTGGGAGTCCCCACAATGAGCAGTTCTTC.

CDR3 region: CASSLLTGTGFF. DNA of the CDR3: TGTGCCAGCAGTTTATTGACAGGGACTGGCTTCTTT. V gene TRBV28 combines with J gene TRBJ1-1; 7 bases agree with TRBD1. CDR1 MDHEN and CDR2 SYDVKM come from the germline V gene. Unmatched junction bases numbered 7, after V lost 1 base and J lost 14 bases. The CDR3 length is 12 residues. Full variable domain (missing parts from reference TRBV28 and TRBJ1-1): DVKVTQSSRYLVKRTGEKVFLECVQDMDHENMFWYRQDPGLGLRLIYFSYDVKMKEKGDIPEGYSVSREKKERFSLILESASTNQTSMYLCASSLLTGTGFFGQGTRLTVV.

The V gene is TRBV15, the J gene TRBJ2-1, with TRBD2 matching over 7 bases. V lost 7 bases and J lost 7; bases outside the gene matches: 10. In germline, CDR1 is LNHNV, CDR2 YYDKDF (reference sequence). There are 14 residues in the CDR3. The DNA of the CDR3 is TGTGCCACCATGGGCGGGGGAGGTAGAAATGAGCAGTTCTTC. It codes for CATMGGGGRNEQFF.

The chain combines TRBV5-1 with TRBJ2-3; possibly TRBD2 for D (5 bases). CDR3 size: 15 residues. Germline V gene sequence: CDR1 SGHRS, CDR2 YFSETQ. The V gene lost 3 bases and the J gene lost 5 bases, with 16 bases spanning the gap. In DNA form, the CDR3 reads TGCGCCAGCAGCTCTAGGGCCGGAGGATTAGATACGCAGTATTTT. Its translation is CASSSRAGGLDTQYF.

The rearrangement links TRBV11-2 to TRBJ2-5; unclear D gene. The CDR3 is 13 residues long. Trimming took off 5 bases at V and 1 base at J, with 8 bases between the two ends. Germline values: CDR1 SGHAT, CDR2 FQNNGV. CDR3 sequence (DNA): TGTGCCAGCAGCCCCCCGGGCCAAGAGACCCAGTACTTC. This encodes CASSPPGQETQYF.

The rearrangement links TRBV28 to TRBJ2-7; the D is unclear. The CDR3 spans 12 residues. Germline V gives CDR1 MDHEN, CDR2 SYDVKM. Between the trimmed V and J ends, which lost 6 bases and 1 base, there was a span of 7 bases. CDR3: CASSSGSYEQYF. CDR3 nucleotides: TGTGCCAGCAGCTCCGGGTCCTACGAGCAGTACTTC.

In its sample, this clone was seen a few times. As DNA, the CDR3 is TGTGCCAGCAGCTACGGGCCCGCGACAGGGGGCTACGAGCAGTACTTC. Its protein product is CASSYGPATGGYEQYF. The chain has TRBV7-9 and TRBJ2-7; 9 bases fit TRBD1. The CDR3 is made up of 16 amino acids. Losses at the gene ends were 4 bases for V and 3 bases for J; bases not matched to a gene: 10. Germline V gives CDR1 SEHNR, CDR2 FQNEAQ (reference sequence).

This chain uses TRBV9 with TRBJ2-4; no clear D gene. The germline CDR1 and CDR2 sequences are SGDLS and YYNGEE. V was trimmed by 3 bases and J by 6 bases, leaving 16 bases between them. CDR3 length: 15 amino acids. CDR3 in amino acids: CASSGGSIFGNIQYF. Here the CDR3 DNA reads TGTGCCAGCAGCGGAGGCTCTATTTTTGGAAACATTCAGTACTTC.

The V gene is TRBV2, the J gene TRBJ1-1, with TRBD1 as a possible D gene (5 bases). The V end was cut by 6 bases, the J end by 4 bases, with 12 bases between. The CDR3 is 13 residues long. Germline V gives CDR1 SNHLY, CDR2 FYNNEI. CDR3 sequence (DNA): TGTGCCAGCAGGGGAGGGAGGGGCACTGAAGCTTTCTTT. Translating gives CASRGGRGTEAFF.

The DNA of the CDR3 is TGTGCCAGCCACGGGGGTATGTCCTACGAGCAGTACTTC. Encoded protein: CASHGGMSYEQYF. V gene TRBV2 combines with J gene TRBJ2-7; a possible D gene is TRBD2 (6 bases). The CDR3 is made up of 13 amino acids. Looked up from germline, CDR1 is SNHLY and CDR2 is FYNNEI. V gave up 8 bases and J gave up 1 base, with 12 bases separating them.

This chain uses TRBV14 with TRBJ2-3, with D perhaps TRBD2 (6 bases). V gave up 4 bases and J gave up 6 bases, with 14 bases separating them. The CDR3 totals 14 residues. CDR1 is SGHDN and CDR2 is FVKESK in the germline V gene. The CDR3 nucleotides read TGTGCCAGCAGCCTAGGAGGGCCACCCGATACGCAGTATTTT. The encoded protein is CASSLGGPPDTQYF.

The chain carries TRBV5-4 and TRBJ1-5; D unresolved. Germline V CDR1 and CDR2: SGHNT, YYREEE (reference sequence). CDR3 length: 12 amino acids. Trimming cost V 0 bases and J 7 bases, with 5 bases left between them. The CDR3 DNA follows: TGTGCCAGCAGCTTGGACGGGCAGCCCCAGCATTTT. Translating it yields CASSLDGQPQHF.

This chain joins TRBV6-5 and TRBJ2-1; the D gene is possibly TRBD1 (5 bases). Per the germline V gene, CDR1 is MNHEY and CDR2 is SVGAGI. The CDR3 has 14 amino acids. V gave up 4 bases and J gave up 2 bases, with 9 bases separating them. The CDR3 nucleotides read TGTGCCAGCAGTTCGACAGCCGCCTACAATGAGCAGTTCTTC. It is translated as CASSSTAAYNEQFF.

The count of this clone is one. The CDR3 sequence: CASSILSGRADEQFF. The CDR3, as DNA: TGTGCCAGTAGTATCCTTAGCGGGAGGGCCGATGAGCAGTTCTTC. This sequence joins TRBV19 and TRBJ2-1; 11 positions match TRBD2. The CDR3 loop spans 15 amino acids. Germline V CDR1 and CDR2: LNHDA, SQIVND (reference sequence). J lost 8 bases, V lost 3 bases, and 6 bases had no gene match.

The chain carries TRBV7-6 and TRBJ1-1, with 7 bases matching TRBD1. CDR3 length equals 15 residues. Germline CDR1 reads SGHVS; CDR2 reads FNYEAQ. With 1 base clipped from V and 10 bases from J, the junction kept 12 bases outside the gene matches. The CDR3 spells CASSLGPGTVSGAFF. The CDR3 bases are TGTGCCAGCAGCTTAGGACCCGGGACAGTAAGTGGAGCTTTCTTT.

The chain links TRBV7-2 to TRBJ2-3, with 8 bases fitting TRBD1. J gave up 2 bases and V 4 bases, and 5 bases lay outside the gene matches. The CDR3 covers 15 residues. CDR1 is SGHTA, CDR2 FQGNSA, per germline. The CDR3 spells CASSYQTGATDTQYF. The CDR3 nucleotides are TGTGCCAGCAGCTACCAGACAGGGGCCACAGATACGCAGTATTTT.